These 22 T cell receptor beta chains share one sample of origin, sequenced in a study of T cell repertoires in cytomegalovirus infection (dated by TCRdb to the late 2010s). The instrument was an Illumina HiSeq 1500. The public reads were run again by TCRdb, first through fastp at Q25 and then through MiXCR, and only productive beta chains were kept. Each record represents a unique CDR3 protein, reported with the most common genes and DNA among its rows. The sample table lists hundreds of thousands of distinct CDR3 sequences, roughly a tenth of them with a count of one. The ten largest account for approximately 2.3% of the sample. The sample taken for sequencing was PBMCs. These receptors all stem from a human donor in good health (CMV status not recorded). Some clones in this sample may be carry-over from other donors' samples.

This clonotype was counted many times. The chain carries TRBV7-2 and TRBJ2-1; 7 nucleotides line up with TRBD1. The germline CDR1 and CDR2 sequences are SGHTA and FQGNSA. V shed 0 bases and J 5 bases; nucleotides not matched to a gene: 4. This CDR3 region has 15 residues. The CDR3 DNA sequence: TGTGCCAGCAGCTTAGCTGGGACAGCAAACAATGAGCAGTTCTTC. Translating it yields CASSLAGTANNEQFF. Full variable domain (missing parts from reference TRBV7-2 and TRBJ2-1): GAGVSQSPSNKVTEKGKDVELRCDPISGHTALYWYRQSLGQGLEFLIYFQGNSAPDKSGLPSDRFSAERTGGSVSTLTIQRTQQEDSAVYLCASSLAGTANNEQFFGPGTRLTVL.

The J gene is TRBJ1-1, the V gene TRBV18; 11 nucleotides match TRBD1. J gave up 7 bases and V 3 bases, and 7 bases lay outside the gene matches. The CDR3 sequence is 15 residues long. The germline CDR1 and CDR2 sequences are KGHSH and LQKENI. In DNA, the CDR3 is TGTGCCAGCTCACCGACCCGGGACAGGGGGTTTGAAGCTTTCTTT. This translates into CASSPTRDRGFEAFF. Drawing the rest from reference TRBV18 and TRBJ1-1, the complete variable domain is NAGVMQNPRHLVRRRGQEARLRCSPMKGHSHVYWYRQLPEEGLKFMVYLQKENIIDESGMPKERFSAEFPKEGPSILRIQQVVRGDSAAYFCASSPTRDRGFEAFFGQGTRLTVV.

This clonotype was detected only a few times. CDR3: CASSLNVGVVDTEAFF. The CDR3 DNA is TGCGCCAGCAGCCTAAACGTCGGGGTAGTAGACACTGAAGCTTTCTTT. The J gene is TRBJ1-1, the V gene TRBV5-1, with D unclear. Germline-derived CDR1 and CDR2 are SGHRS and YFSETQ. V lost 4 bases, J lost 3 bases, and 19 bases lay in between. The CDR3 runs 16 residues.

This clonotype was detected ten times or more. This sequence joins TRBV7-2 and TRBJ2-3; TRBD1 agrees at 8 bases. This CDR3 has 12 residues. Unmatched junction bases numbered 6, after V lost 11 bases and J lost 5 bases. Germline CDR1 reads SGHTA; CDR2 reads FQGNSA. The DNA of the CDR3 is TGTGCCGCTGGACAGGGAAAAGATACGCAGTATTTT. It specifies CAAGQGKDTQYF.

This rearrangement joins TRBV28 to TRBJ1-5, with a tentative D call TRBD1 (6 bases). The CDR3 spans 14 residues. Trimming stripped 6 bases from V and 4 bases from J, with 13 bases between. Germline CDR1 is MDHEN and CDR2 is SYDVKM. CDR3 sequence (DNA): TGTGCCAGCAGAACCCTCGGACAGAATCAGCCCCAGCATTTT. Its protein product is CASRTLGQNQPQHF.

There are many counts of this clonotype. The rearrangement uses TRBV7-3 and TRBJ2-1, with D possibly called TRBD1 or TRBD2 (5 bases each). The CDR3 has 17 amino acids. Per the germline V gene, CDR1 is SGHTA and CDR2 is FQGTGA. Trimming took off 0 bases at V and 7 bases at J, with 19 bases between the two ends. The CDR3 is CASSLTVPPGAENEQFF. In nucleotides, the CDR3 is TGTGCCAGCAGCTTAACGGTCCCTCCCGGGGCGGAGAATGAGCAGTTCTTC. The full variable domain, its missing parts supplied by reference TRBV7-3 and TRBJ2-1, is GAGVSQTPSNKVTEKGKYVELRCDPISGHTALYWYRQSLGQGPEFLIYFQGTGAADDSGLPNDRFFAVRPEGSVSTLKIQRTERGDSAVYLCASSLTVPPGAENEQFFGPGTRLTVL.

The V call is TRBV29-1, the J call TRBJ2-1; 7 nucleotides agree with TRBD2. The CDR3 loop spans 14 amino acids. The V segment lost 4 bases and the J segment 0 bases; nucleotides outside the gene matches: 3. Germline V gene sequence: CDR1 SQVTM, CDR2 ANQGSEA. CDR3 sequence reads: CSVVRGSSYNEQFF. CDR3 DNA sequence: TGCAGCGTTGTGCGGGGGAGCTCCTACAATGAGCAGTTCTTC.

This clonotype was counted between two and nine times. V usage is TRBV29-1 and J usage is TRBJ2-7; 9 bases align to TRBD1. There are 12 residues in the CDR3. V was pared by 7 bases and J by 7 bases, with 8 bases of the junction left unmatched. Per the germline V gene, CDR1 is SQVTM and CDR2 is ANQGSEA. The CDR3 region has the DNA TGCAGCGGGGGACAGGGCCAAGGGGAGCAGTACTTC. The encoded protein is CSGGQGQGEQYF.

This clonotype was found many times. The genes are TRBV28 and TRBJ2-6; D is unclear. Germline V gene data show CDR1 as MDHEN and CDR2 as SYDVKM. This CDR3 comprises 15 residues. V was trimmed by 4 bases and J by 4 bases, leaving 11 bases between them. The CDR3 DNA follows: TGTGCCAGCAGTTCAAGGGCACGCGGGGCCAACGTCCTGACTTTC. This codes for CASSSRARGANVLTF.

The V gene is TRBV6-1, the J gene TRBJ2-7; 8 bases agree with TRBD1. This CDR3 is 16 amino acids long. Germline CDR1 is MNHNS and CDR2 is SASEGT. V dropped 5 bases and J dropped 5; count of bases not matched to a gene: 14. CDR3 sequence reads: CASSYRQAGGWNEQYF. The CDR3 DNA reads TGTGCCAGCAGTTACCGTCAGGCAGGGGGCTGGAACGAGCAGTACTTC.

This chain joins TRBV29-1 and TRBJ2-3; 9 positions match TRBD1. CDR1 is SQVTM and CDR2 is ANQGSEA in the germline V gene. V was clipped by 5 bases and J by 3 bases; unmatched bases: 6. This CDR3 spans 14 amino acids. The CDR3 nucleotides read TGCAGCGTTAATGTACAGGGGGCAACAGATACGCAGTATTTT. Translation: CSVNVQGATDTQYF.

This clonotype occurred a few times. The V and J genes are TRBV5-4 and TRBJ2-2; D ambiguous. Looked up from germline, CDR1 is SGHNT and CDR2 is YYREEE (reference sequence). The CDR3 spans 16 residues. Between the trimmed V and J ends, which lost 4 bases and 4 bases, there was a span of 17 bases. The CDR3 spells CASSPIKSAGTGELFF. The CDR3 DNA sequence: TGTGCCAGCAGCCCTATCAAGAGCGCCGGCACCGGGGAGCTGTTTTTT.

This clonotype was seen ten or more times. This rearrangement joins TRBV19 to TRBJ1-5; TRBD1 aligns across 7 bases. The V segment lost 3 bases and the J segment 3 bases; nucleotides outside the gene matches: 2. CDR3 length: 14 amino acids. CDR1 is LNHDA and CDR2 is SQIVND in the germline V gene (reference sequence). CDR3 loop: CASSITGDNQPQHF. DNA of the CDR3: TGTGCCAGTAGTATCACAGGGGACAATCAGCCCCAGCATTTT.

This clonotype has ten or more counts. The CDR3 loop reads CASSFRSGLPQETQYF. CDR3 nucleotide sequence: TGCGCCAGCAGCTTCCGGAGCGGACTTCCGCAAGAGACCCAGTACTTC. The chain combines TRBV5-1 with TRBJ2-5, with D tentatively TRBD2 (5 bases). Trimming removed 2 bases from V and 2 bases from J, with 16 bases in between. This CDR3 comprises 16 residues. Germline assignment: CDR1 SGHRS and CDR2 YFSETQ.

This clonotype was seen a handful of times. The chain links TRBV10-3 to TRBJ2-1, with 9 bases matching TRBD2. Germline CDR1 is ENHRY and CDR2 is SYGVKD. Trimming took 0 bases from V and 7 from J; bases not matched to a gene: 13. This CDR3 has 18 amino acids. The CDR3: CAISESSTLGGGANEQFF. The DNA for the CDR3 is TGTGCCATCAGTGAGTCGAGTACCCTAGGCGGGGGGGCGAATGAGCAGTTCTTC.

This clonotype was seen ten or more times. The chain recombines TRBV27 with TRBJ2-3; the match to TRBD2 covers 9 bases. The CDR3 has 16 amino acids. V shed 3 bases and J 2 bases; nucleotides not matched to a gene: 6. Germline lookup yields CDR1 MNHEY and CDR2 SMNVEV (reference sequence). The CDR3 protein is CASSFSSGEFTDTQYF. CDR3 DNA sequence: TGTGCCAGCAGTTTTTCTAGCGGGGAGTTCACAGATACGCAGTATTTT.

This clonotype was observed at least ten times. The genes are TRBV6-2 or TRBV6-3 and TRBJ2-5; TRBD1 might be the D (5 bases). Germline V gives CDR1 MNHEY, CDR2 SVGEGT. This CDR3 contains 11 residues. Trimming stripped 7 bases from V and 5 bases from J, with 8 bases between. DNA for the CDR3: TGTGCCAGCATCCAGGGTGAGACCCAGTACTTC. Protein: CASIQGETQYF.

This clonotype was detected many times. The rearrangement joins TRBV7-2 to TRBJ1-6; D remains unclear. Germline V gene data show CDR1 as SGHTA and CDR2 as FQGNSA. This CDR3 contains 12 residues. Trimming shortened V by 1 base and J by 9 bases, and 4 bases separated the two germline ends. The CDR3 spells CASSLDGSPLHF. The CDR3, as DNA: TGTGCCAGCAGCTTAGACGGTTCACCCCTCCACTTT.

The chain couples TRBV6-2 or TRBV6-3 to TRBJ1-1, with D uncertain. CDR1 is MNHEY, CDR2 SVGEGT, per germline. CDR3 length equals 13 residues. V lost 8 bases and J lost 0, with 10 bases in between. Here the CDR3 reads CASGGRMNTEAFF. The CDR3 nucleotides are TGTGCCAGCGGCGGTAGGATGAACACTGAAGCTTTCTTT.

The chain employs TRBV13 and TRBJ1-2; TRBD1 matches 8 bases. The CDR3 has 17 amino acids. The germline V gene encodes CDR1 PRHDT and CDR2 FYEKMQ (reference sequence). V shed 0 bases and J 3 bases; nucleotides not matched to a gene: 9. The CDR3 coding sequence is TGTGCCAGCAGCTTAGGCCTTGGGGGACAGGACTACTATGGCTACACCTTC. It yields the protein CASSLGLGGQDYYGYTF.

This clonotype appeared many times. This sequence joins TRBV14 and TRBJ2-2; no reliable D call. This CDR3 has 13 residues. The V gene's germline CDR1 is SGHDN and CDR2 FVKESK. V lost 2 bases to trimming and J lost 4 bases, with 5 bases between them. CDR3 in amino acids: CASSQSRTGELFF. The CDR3 DNA sequence: TGTGCCAGCAGCCAAAGCCGCACCGGGGAGCTGTTTTTT.

This clonotype was seen ten or more times. The chain employs TRBV2 and TRBJ2-7; TRBD1 matches at 8 bases. Trimming at V came to 10 bases and at J to 4 bases, leaving 12 bases not matched to a gene. The CDR3 totals 14 residues. Germline-derived CDR1 and CDR2 are SNHLY and FYNNEI. CDR3 sequence reads: CATSEEDRAYEQYF. The CDR3, as DNA: TGTGCCACCTCGGAGGAGGACAGGGCATACGAGCAGTACTTC.